A single sample is the source of the 3 T cell receptor beta chains below, sequenced in a study of blood T cells in healthy people across ages (dated by TCRdb to between 2014 and 2016). The library was prepared using 5' RACE. Sequencer: Illumina HiSeq 2500. A second PCR of roughly 6 to 11 cycles was performed with a sample-barcoded 5' primer and a J-beta primer mix. The public reads were run again by TCRdb, first through fastp at Q25 and then through MiXCR, and only productive beta chains were kept. Every CDR3 protein is listed once, alongside the most common genes and DNA of its rows. For this sample there are around 800,000 distinct CDR3 sequences; around a quarter appear just once. Of the sample, 3% falls within the top ten clones. These data were also filed under a second study, of T cells of mothers and their children.

Sequenced input: blood. Receptor source: a boy aged 5-17 years in good health.

This clonotype was detected only a few times. The chain couples TRBV29-1 to TRBJ2-7, with 9 bases that match TRBD2. CDR3 size: 14 residues. Per germline, CDR1 SQVTM and CDR2 ANQGSEA. V trimming: 5 bases; J trimming: 0 bases; junction bases outside the gene matches: 5. The chain's CDR3 is CSVRSGGSSYEQYF. As DNA, the CDR3 is TGCAGCGTTAGAAGCGGGGGGAGCTCCTACGAGCAGTACTTC.

This sequence joins TRBV10-3 and TRBJ2-5; no reliable D call. The CDR3 runs to 18 residues. Looked up from germline, CDR1 is ENHRY and CDR2 is SYGVKD. V was shortened by 2 bases and J by 2 bases, with 21 bases between the two germline ends. CDR3 loop: CAISEAYQARSDQETQYF. The CDR3 DNA reads as TGTGCCATCAGTGAGGCATACCAGGCCAGATCAGATCAAGAGACCCAGTACTTC.

J is TRBJ2-2 and V is TRBV12-3 or TRBV12-4; 12 bases align to TRBD2. The J segment lost 3 bases and the V segment lost 2 bases, leaving 10 bases of the junction unmatched. This CDR3 comprises 19 residues. CDR3 region: CASSLKRLAGAGHTGELFF. CDR3 bases: TGTGCCAGCAGTTTAAAGAGACTAGCGGGGGCCGGCCACACCGGGGAGCTGTTTTTT.